The 27 T cell receptor beta chains below all came from one sample that was sequenced in a study of radiotherapy plus CTLA-4 blockade in lung cancer (dated by TCRdb to 2016 to 2019). Receptors were amplified or captured by the immunoSEQ multiplex PCR assay. TCRdb holds this immuneACCESS table with in-frame rearrangements only. Some clones are missing; in checked studies, unresolved V genes explain under half, and the rest has no known cause. For this sample the table gives about 45,000 clones, of which roughly 67% were detected only once. Clones ranked in the top ten supply over 20% of the sample. The sample here was peripheral blood, taken from a patient treated with radiotherapy plus ipilimumab. The receptors come from a human donor with non-small cell lung cancer who had a partial response to radiotherapy plus ipilimumab.

The gene calls are TRBV9 and TRBJ2-7; D is undetermined. Trimming left V 0 bases short and J 2 bases short, with 9 bases between. Germline assignment: CDR1 SGDLS and CDR2 YYNGEE. The CDR3 consists of 14 residues. DNA for the CDR3: TGTGCCAGCAGCGTAGGAGGCAATACCTACGAGCAGTACTTC. It specifies CASSVGGNTYEQYF.

This clone was seen just once. The CDR3 coding sequence is TGTGCCAGCAGATCTACCACAGGGGGCGGTAATTCACCCCTCCACTTT. Protein product: CASRSTTGGGNSPLHF. The chain employs TRBV27 and TRBJ1-6, with 9 positions matching TRBD1. CDR3 length: 16 amino acids. Trimming at V came to 6 bases and at J to 6 bases, leaving 9 bases not matched to a gene. The V gene's germline CDR1 is MNHEY and CDR2 SMNVEV (reference sequence).

This chain joins TRBV6-5 and TRBJ1-3, with TRBD1 identical over 7 bases. V dropped 6 bases and J dropped 0; count of bases not matched to a gene: 5. Germline V CDR1 and CDR2: MNHEY, SVGAGI. CDR3 size: 15 residues. CDR3 bases: TGTGCCAGCAGAGGACAGGATAACTCTGGAAACACCATATATTTT. This translates into CASRGQDNSGNTIYF.

V is TRBV7-9 and J is TRBJ1-5, with 9 bases identical to TRBD1. V lost 5 bases to trimming and J lost 4 bases; unmatched junction nucleotides: 6. The CDR3 is made up of 15 amino acids. The V gene's germline CDR1 is SEHNR and CDR2 FQNEAQ (reference sequence). CDR3 loop: CASSLAGTGNQPQHF. In nucleotides, the CDR3 is TGTGCCAGCAGCCTGGCCGGGACAGGGAATCAGCCCCAGCATTTT. The variable domain in full, with the rest retrieved from reference TRBV7-9 and TRBJ1-5, is DTGVSQNPRHKITKRGQNVTFRCDPISEHNRLYWYRQTLGQGPEFLTYFQNEAQLEKSRLLSDRFSAERPKGSFSTLEIQRTEQGDSAMYLCASSLAGTGNQPQHFGDGTRLSIL.

This clone ranks as medium-sized (0.01 to 0.1%). This chain connects TRBV7-6 to TRBJ1-1; D is possibly TRBD1 (6 bases). The length of the CDR3 is 15 residues. The V and J ends lost 1 base and 4 bases respectively, with 13 bases between them. Germline V CDR1 and CDR2: SGHVS, FNYEAQ. The CDR3 DNA reads as TGTGCCAGCAGCTTAGGACAGGTGGGGAGCACTGAAGCTTTCTTT. It yields the protein CASSLGQVGSTEAFF.

This clone occurred a few times. V gene TRBV12-5 combines with J gene TRBJ2-3, with 10 bases lining up with TRBD2. The CDR3 length is 15 residues. Germline-derived CDR1 and CDR2 are LGHNT and FRNRAP. Trimming cost V 6 bases and J 5 bases; bases outside gene matches: 8. The CDR3 DNA reads as TGTGCTAGTGGCCGAGCGGGGGGGCTGGTAGATACGCAGTATTTT. Translating it yields CASGRAGGLVDTQYF.

This clone was picked up a small number of times. The chain has TRBV5-4 and TRBJ1-6; a weak D match, TRBD1 (5 bases). V lost 2 bases and J lost 7, with 16 bases in between. CDR3 length: 16 residues. The germline CDR1 and CDR2 sequences are SGHNT and YYREEE (reference sequence). The CDR3 loop is CASSFGGARMNSPLHF. The CDR3 DNA reads as TGTGCCAGCAGCTTTGGTGGGGCCCGAATGAATTCACCCCTCCACTTT.

This rearrangement joins TRBV10-3 to TRBJ2-1; 8 nucleotides align to TRBD2. The CDR3 loop spans 16 amino acids. V lost 0 bases to trimming and J lost 4 bases; unmatched junction nucleotides: 5. Germline lookup yields CDR1 ENHRY and CDR2 SYGVKD. This CDR3 is CAISESIAGGYNEQFF. The CDR3 DNA sequence: TGTGCCATCAGTGAGTCTATCGCGGGGGGTTACAATGAGCAGTTCTTC.

The CDR3 DNA follows: TGCGCCAGCAGCCAAGCCGGGGAGAATGAGCAGTTCTTC. This translates into CASSQAGENEQFF. The V call is TRBV4-3, the J call TRBJ2-1, with TRBD2 as a possible D gene (5 bases). V lost 1 base and J lost 7, with 8 bases in between. The CDR3 contains 13 residues. Germline V gene lookup returns CDR1 LGHNA and CDR2 YSLEER.

This rearrangement joins TRBV19 to TRBJ2-6; a weak D match, TRBD2 (6 bases). Per the germline V gene, CDR1 is LNHDA and CDR2 is SQIVND (reference sequence). The V gene lost 1 base and the J gene lost 0 bases, with 16 bases spanning the gap. This CDR3 contains 19 residues. CDR3 sequence (DNA): TGTGCCAGTAGTATAGGGAGGGTTTCTAGGCTCTCTGGGGCCAACGTCCTGACTTTC. This gives the protein CASSIGRVSRLSGANVLTF.

The sample holds a few counts of this clone. This chain uses TRBV27 with TRBJ1-5; 8 positions match TRBD1. V lost 5 bases, J lost 8 bases, and 8 bases stayed unmatched. The CDR3 consists of 14 residues. Germline V gives CDR1 MNHEY, CDR2 SMNVEV (reference sequence). CDR3 region: CASSPWDRSKPQHF. The CDR3 bases are TGTGCCAGCAGTCCATGGGACAGGTCGAAGCCCCAGCATTTT.

This chain joins TRBV19 and TRBJ1-5, with D maybe TRBD1 (5 bases). This CDR3 comprises 15 residues. CDR1 is LNHDA and CDR2 is SQIVND in the germline V gene (reference sequence). V gave up 8 bases and J gave up 2 bases, with 16 bases separating them. This CDR3 reads CASGGRAGRNQPQHF. CDR3 in DNA: TGTGCCAGTGGGGGAAGGGCGGGACGCAATCAGCCCCAGCATTTT.

This clone was found a few times. The J gene is TRBJ1-2, the V gene TRBV7-9; 7 bases are shared with TRBD1. The CDR3 has 15 residues. Looked up from germline, CDR1 is SEHNR and CDR2 is FQNEAQ (reference sequence). V shed 3 bases, J shed 4 bases, and the junction held 8 bases outside the gene matches. CDR3 DNA: TGTGCCAGCAGCTTGCCGGGACAGCAAATCTATGGCTACACCTTC. Its protein is CASSLPGQQIYGYTF.

This clone was seen a handful of times. The chain joins TRBV19 to TRBJ1-1; maybe TRBD1 (5 bases). The germline gives CDR1 LNHDA, CDR2 SQIVND (reference sequence). The CDR3 contains 14 residues. The V gene lost 6 bases and the J gene lost 7 bases, with 18 bases spanning the gap. As DNA, the CDR3 is TGTGCCAGTAGCCCGATACCAGGGAATATTGAAGCTTTCTTT. Its translation: CASSPIPGNIEAFF.

This clone occurred once. V usage is TRBV7-9 and J usage is TRBJ1-2, with D possibly matching TRBD1 (6 bases). CDR3 size: 18 residues. Germline-derived CDR1 and CDR2 are SEHNR and FQNEAQ (reference sequence). The ends were cut back, 3 bases at V and 6 bases at J, with 26 bases in the middle. CDR3 in amino acids: CASSFREIGTTRGDGYTF. The CDR3 DNA reads TGTGCCAGCAGCTTTAGGGAAATTGGGACAACCCGCGGAGATGGCTACACCTTC.

The rearrangement uses TRBV2 and TRBJ2-3; TRBD2 matches at 14 bases. The CDR3 consists of 16 residues. From germline, CDR1 is SNHLY and CDR2 FYNNEI. V shed 7 bases and J 0 bases; nucleotides not matched to a gene: 3. CDR3 region: CASKGLAGASTDTQYF. The CDR3, as DNA: TGTGCCAGCAAGGGACTAGCGGGGGCTAGCACAGATACGCAGTATTTT.

The CDR3 region has the DNA TGTGCCAGCAGCAGATCCGGGACTAGCGGGAGAATCCACGAGCAGTACTTC. Translation gives CASSRSGTSGRIHEQYF. The V gene is TRBV21-1, the J gene TRBJ2-7; TRBD2 is the table's D call and was not checked against the DNA. TRBV21-1 is termed a pseudogene. This CDR3 comprises 17 residues.

The J gene is TRBJ1-3, the V gene TRBV19, with a possible D match to TRBD1 (5 bases). Trimming took off 1 base at V and 0 bases at J, with 7 bases between the two ends. The CDR3 contains 15 residues. Per the germline V gene, CDR1 is LNHDA and CDR2 is SQIVND (reference sequence). The CDR3 is CASSIGGASGNTIYF. The DNA for the CDR3 is TGTGCCAGTAGTATAGGGGGCGCCTCTGGAAACACCATATATTTT. The full variable domain, in which reference TRBV19 and TRBJ1-3 provide the parts outside the CDR3, is DGGITQSPKYLFRKEGQNVTLSCEQNLNHDAMYWYRQDPGQGLRLIYYSQIVNDFQKGDIAEGYSVSREKKESFPLTVTSAQKNPTAFYLCASSIGGASGNTIYFGEGSWLTVV.

The chain is built from TRBV5-4 and TRBJ2-7; 8 nucleotides agree with TRBD2. Germline assignment: CDR1 SGHNT and CDR2 YYREEE (reference sequence). J gave up 3 bases and V 2 bases, and 1 base lay outside the gene matches. The CDR3 has 13 residues. The CDR3, as DNA: TGTGCCAGCAGCTTAAGCGGGGGCTACGAGCAGTACTTC. Translating gives CASSLSGGYEQYF. Supplemented by reference TRBV5-4 and TRBJ2-7, the full variable domain reads ETGVTQSPTHLIKTRGQQVTLRCSSQSGHNTVSWYQQALGQGPQFIFQYYREEENGRGNFPPRFSGLQFPNYSSELNVNALELDDSALYLCASSLSGGYEQYFGPGTRLTVT.

The chain uses TRBV19 and TRBJ1-1, with D maybe TRBD1 (6 bases). Germline loops: CDR1 LNHDA, CDR2 SQIVND (reference sequence). The CDR3 consists of 15 residues. The V and J ends lost 4 bases and 1 base respectively, with 13 bases between them. CDR3 sequence reads: CASSTGGGQNTEAFF. The CDR3 DNA follows: TGTGCCAGTAGTACGGGGGGCGGACAGAACACTGAAGCTTTCTTT.

This clone was observed once. CDR3 in amino acids: CATSRDGSYSTDTQYF. The DNA for the CDR3 is TGTGCCACCAGCAGAGACGGTAGTTATAGCACAGATACGCAGTATTTT. The chain joins TRBV15 to TRBJ2-3, with D uncertain. Trimming left V 0 bases short and J 0 bases short, with 10 bases between. The CDR3 is made up of 16 amino acids. In germline, CDR1 is LNHNV, CDR2 YYDKDF (reference sequence).

This clone came up many times. CDR3 region: CASSLEGGSHEQYF. The CDR3 DNA reads TGCGCCAGCAGCTTGGAAGGCGGCAGCCACGAGCAGTACTTC. The chain joins TRBV5-1 to TRBJ2-7; D remains unclear. V was shortened by 0 bases and J by 5 bases, with 12 bases between the two germline ends. Germline loops: CDR1 SGHRS, CDR2 YFSETQ. This CDR3 spans 14 amino acids.

The gene calls are TRBV27 and TRBJ1-4, with 8 bases that match TRBD1. The germline V gene has CDR1 MNHEY and CDR2 SMNVEV (reference sequence). The ends lost 7 bases at V and 3 bases at J; junction bases unmatched: 4. CDR3 size: 14 residues. DNA of the CDR3: TGTGCCAGCACCGGGACAGGCGCTAATGAAAAACTGTTTTTT. Residues: CASTGTGANEKLFF. The whole variable domain, remainder taken from reference TRBV27 and TRBJ1-4, is EAQVTQNPRYLITVTGKKLTVTCSQNMNHEYMSWYRQDPGLGLRQIYYSMNVEVTDKGDVPEGYKVSRKEKRNFPLILESPSPNQTSLYFCASTGTGANEKLFFGSGTQLSVL.

V is TRBV4-3 and J is TRBJ1-2; TRBD1 matches 11 bases. V was pared by 1 base and J by 7 bases, with 11 bases of the junction left unmatched. Per germline, CDR1 LGHNA and CDR2 YSLEER. The CDR3 is 17 amino acids. The CDR3 DNA reads as TGCGCCAGCAGCCAAGCGGGACAGGGGGTCACTTTGGGTGGCTACACCTTC. Its translation is CASSQAGQGVTLGGYTF.

The rearrangement links TRBV6-6 to TRBJ2-1; TRBD1 matches at 9 bases. Germline CDR1 reads MNHNY; CDR2 reads SVGAGI (reference sequence). There are 15 residues in the CDR3. The trim removed 0 bases at V and 7 bases at J, leaving 4 bases unmatched. The chain's CDR3 is CASSYSWDRENEQFF. The CDR3 DNA reads TGTGCCAGCAGTTACTCGTGGGACAGGGAAAATGAGCAGTTCTTC.

The chain uses TRBV9 and TRBJ2-2; TRBD2 aligns across 10 bases. CDR1 is SGDLS and CDR2 is YYNGEE in the germline V gene. The CDR3 loop spans 16 amino acids. The V gene end was trimmed by 0 bases and the J gene end by 6 bases; junction bases not matched to a gene: 5. The CDR3 is CASSVGLAGAAGELFF. DNA for the CDR3: TGTGCCAGCAGCGTAGGTCTAGCGGGAGCCGCCGGGGAGCTGTTTTTT.

With regard to this clone: This same CDR3 is encoded by further DNA sequences in the sample. The chain carries TRBV25-1 and TRBJ2-1; 12 bases are shared with TRBD2. CDR3 length: 16 amino acids. V was clipped by 4 bases and J by 8 bases; unmatched bases: 9. Germline V CDR1 and CDR2: MGHDK, SYGVNS. This CDR3 reads CASSVKTSGSGDEQFF. CDR3 DNA sequence: TGTGCCAGCAGTGTAAAGACTAGCGGGAGTGGCGATGAGCAGTTCTTC.